A single sample gave rise to the 8 T cell receptor beta chains below, sequenced in a study of OX40 agonist ivuxolimab in advanced cancers. Clones were read by immunoSEQ multiplex PCR, and TCRdb kept only the in-frame ones, dropping some. The table records 55,000 to 75,000 clones, about 85% of them present only once. The sequencing used CD4+ or CD8+ T cells sorted from blood, collected in a trial of the OX40 agonist ivuxolimab. The receptor source for this set is an adult with an advanced solid tumor such as melanoma, head and neck, liver or kidney cancer.

In DNA, the CDR3 is TGTGCCAGCAGTTCCGGACTAGCGGGAGGGCCGGGCTACAATGAGCAGTTCTTC. Protein: CASSSGLAGGPGYNEQFF. The rearrangement links TRBV27 to TRBJ2-1, with 15 bases identical to TRBD2. Germline V lookup: CDR1 MNHEY, CDR2 SMNVEV (reference sequence). The ends lost 4 bases at V and 3 bases at J; junction bases unmatched: 7. This CDR3 is built from 18 residues.

The chain couples TRBV10-2 to TRBJ1-1; a weak D match, TRBD1 (5 bases). CDR3 size: 13 residues. Germline assignment: CDR1 WSHSY and CDR2 SAAADI. V gave up 4 bases and J gave up 7 bases, with 13 bases separating them. The CDR3 region is CASSALEGFEAFF. DNA for the CDR3: TGCGCCAGCAGTGCCCTCGAGGGGTTTGAAGCTTTCTTT.

This chain links TRBV7-2 with TRBJ1-1, with a tentative D call TRBD1 (5 bases). With 5 bases removed from V and 0 bases from J, the gap between germline ends came to 10 bases. The germline V gene has CDR1 SGHTA and CDR2 FQGNSA. This CDR3 is 14 amino acids long. The CDR3, as DNA: TGTGCCAGCAGCCCCCAGGGTATGAACACTGAAGCTTTCTTT. Its translation is CASSPQGMNTEAFF.

The J gene is TRBJ2-1, the V gene TRBV7-2, with TRBD2 identical over 12 bases. Germline-derived CDR1 and CDR2 are SGHTA and FQGNSA. The ends lost 4 bases at V and 10 bases at J; junction bases unmatched: 2. The CDR3 covers 13 residues. The CDR3 bases are TGTGCCAGCAGCTCCCTAGCGGGAGGGGAGCAGTTCTTC. Translated: CASSSLAGGEQFF.

This chain links TRBV14 with TRBJ2-3, with D perhaps matching TRBD2 (5 bases). The CDR3 length is 13 residues. Germline CDR1 is SGHDN and CDR2 is FVKESK. V was clipped by 6 bases and J by 2 bases, with 9 bases between them. The CDR3 DNA is TGTGCCAGCAGAAAGGGAGCCACAGATACGCAGTATTTT. Translation: CASRKGATDTQYF.

This chain connects TRBV7-2 to TRBJ2-5; TRBD1 agrees at 7 bases. TRBJ2-7 explains the end of the DNA better; the J call may be wrong. CDR1 is SGHTA and CDR2 is FQGNSA in the germline V gene. This CDR3 comprises 14 residues. The CDR3 loop reads CASSLVNKGAEQYF. The CDR3 DNA is TGTGCCAGCAGCTTAGTTAATAAGGGGGCCGAGCAGTACTTC.

In this sample, this clone turned up a few times. The chain uses TRBV6-1 and TRBJ1-4; D unresolved. Per the germline V gene, CDR1 is MNHNS and CDR2 is SASEGT. The V and J ends lost 1 base and 7 bases respectively, with 10 bases between them. The CDR3 spans 14 residues. The CDR3 DNA reads as TGTGCCAGCAGTGAAGGGGCTTTAGGTGAAAAACTGTTTTTT. This translates into CASSEGALGEKLFF.

V gene TRBV4-3 combines with J gene TRBJ1-4, with no clear D. The germline V and J ends were trimmed by 6 bases and 8 bases, with 19 bases remaining between them. This CDR3 contains 15 residues. Germline lookup yields CDR1 LGHNA and CDR2 YSLEER. CDR3 in amino acids: CASRPNHSPEEKLFF. As DNA, the CDR3 is TGCGCCAGCAGGCCTAATCACAGTCCAGAGGAAAAACTGTTTTTT.